A single T cell receptor (beta chain) is shown here with its context. The antigen is not known. The entry originates in a study of blood T cells in healthy people across ages. Study at large: Capture via template switching afforded approximately one barcoded beta molecule per two T cells.

The study's findings and limits: Per million T cells, TCR beta diversity dropped roughly linearly as age increased. The diversity estimates, figures obtained from one million T cells, were considered underestimates. Possibly, changes in expanded clonotypes were confounded because donor CMV status was unknown.

With a J-beta primer mix and a sample-barcoded 5' primer, a second PCR ran about 7 to 12 cycles. TCRdb used MiXCR to reprocess the 5' RACE reads, holding one entry per CDR3 protein. The table lists 540,000 or so distinct CDR3 sequences, around 48% of them singletons. This TCR came from a man older than 75 in good health. Sequencing was carried out using blood.

The CDR3 protein is CASSNQESRLGRQNTEAFF. CDR3 coding DNA: TGTGCCAGCAGCAATCAAGAGAGCCGACTGGGACGGCAGAACACTGAAGCTTTCTTT. The V call is TRBV21-1, the J call TRBJ1-1. TRBV21-1 has pseudogene status. CDR3 length: 19 amino acids.